This T cell receptor beta chain was captured in a study of blood T cells in healthy people across ages. Overall study context: In model experiments, template switching was able to capture about one barcoded beta molecule for every two T cells that were present. Overall study findings and caveats: Estimated diversity that came from one million T cells was considered an underestimate. As age increased, TCR beta diversity per million T cells fell in a roughly linear fashion.

A note on this clonotype: The antigen is undetermined.

The CDR3 runs to 15 residues. The ends were cut back, 0 bases at V and 5 bases at J, with 11 bases in the middle. Germline V CDR1 and CDR2: SGHKS, YYEKEE (reference sequence). The use of a sample-barcoded 5' primer and a J-beta primer mix characterized a second PCR of about 6 to 11 cycles. TCRdb reprocessed the 5' RACE reads via MiXCR and lists one record per CDR3 protein. The sample lists about 1 million distinct CDR3 sequences; around 45% were seen once. The receptor's source is a woman aged 55-69 years in good health. V gene TRBV5-5 combines with J gene TRBJ1-4; D is perhaps TRBD1 (6 bases). The sequenced sample consisted of blood. The CDR3 bases are TGTGCCAGCAGCTTGGTGGACAGCCAAAATGAAAAACTGTTTTTT. Translation gives CASSLVDSQNEKLFF.